This T cell receptor (beta chain) was identified in a study of blood T cell repertoires in COVID-19. Overall study context: The analysed material was cDNA or gDNA that came from T cells, B-cell-depleted T cells, or PBMCs.

The germline gives CDR1 SGDLS, CDR2 YYNGEE. The CDR3 sequence is 17 residues long. The germline V and J ends were trimmed by 1 base and 3 bases, with 18 bases remaining between them. The authors' processing: Estimation of nucleated cell counts relied on the amplification of reference gene primers. The method was immunoSEQ multiplex PCR; TCRdb's version includes in-frame clones alone and lacks a portion of them. V and J calls and clone size are those listed in that table; D and trimming were worked out from the DNA. The sample yields 330,000 or so clones, approximately 92% seen once. Source material: PBMCs or T cells enriched from blood (not recorded which). This chain links TRBV9 with TRBJ2-3, with a tentative D call TRBD2 (6 bases). The sequence was obtained from a woman aged 25 to 39 who had recovered from COVID-19. The CDR3 DNA is TGTGCCAGCAGCGTACCCTCGGACGGGGAGGAGACAGATACGCAGTATTTT. Protein sequence: CASSVPSDGEETDTQYF.